The entry below describes one T cell receptor beta chain. Its antigen remains undetermined. No much larger clonotype is one base removed from it; base qualities were not supplied. These data are taken from a study of patients and donors after allogeneic stem cell transplantation (dated by TCRdb to 2020 to 2021). Receptor amplification or capture employed RT-PCR. Sequencing was performed on a NextSeq 550. Through fastp at Q25 and MiXCR, TCRdb rebuilt clones from the public reads, retaining in-frame beta chains. Every entry covers one CDR3 protein and lists the most common genes and DNA from its rows. The sample yields about 150,000 distinct CDR3 sequences; about two fifths were counted once. The ten largest clones take up 50% of the sample. CDR3 length: 11 amino acids, cysteine to phenylalanine. Solely the CDR3 DNA is kept, with 33 bases framed from the first base. Trimming takes 3 bases off V and 13 bases off J; junction bases not matched to a gene: 3. CDR1 and CDR2 are drawn from the germline V gene (reference sequence): SEHNR, FQNEAQ.

The receptor chain draws on TRBV7-9 and TRBJ2-3, with TRBD1 matching 8 junction bases. The receptor comes from a human donor who was either an allogeneic HSCT recipient or a stem cell or donor lymphocyte infusion donor (not recorded which). It is not recorded whose cells these are; they may come from a transplant donor. Sequencing was performed on blood, either unsorted or a sorted T cell fraction (not recorded which). The CDR3 protein: CASSFGQGEYF. The nucleotides are TGTGCCAGCAGCTTCGGACAGGGAGAGTATTTT.